These T cell receptor beta chains were read from a single sample in a study of cytomegalovirus exposure and HLA in healthy donors. Method: immunoSEQ multiplex PCR; TCRdb's copy keeps in-frame clones and lacks some. The table records roughly 310,000 clones, 70% to 90% of them present only once. The specimen sequenced was PBMCs. The source of these receptors is a man aged 25-45 years in good health and CMV-seronegative. Both conserved end residues are trimmed from each CDR3. A D gene is named only where the DNA matches it firmly. Some rows have no size entry. The others give once, few or many, or a class for an expanded clone.

j_gene	d_gene	v_gene	abundance	CDR3aa
TRBJ2-5	TRBD2	TRBV4-3	-	ASSPQGSGGQETQY
TRBJ1-1	-	TRBV7-6	once	ASSRVGVLNTEAF
TRBJ2-2	-	TRBV6-5	-	ASNERLTGGELF
TRBJ2-7	TRBD1	TRBV29-1	-	SVVDRVSNEQY
TRBJ1-1	TRBD1	TRBV7-2	-	ASSLRRGRSTEAF
TRBJ2-3	-	TRBV6-1	-	ASSGSGTLDTQY
TRBJ2-5	-	TRBV27	once	ASSHGPVAETQY
TRBJ2-7	TRBD2	TRBV19	-	ASSTGLAGIYEQY
TRBJ1-6	TRBD1	TRBV29-1	-	SVGTGGNSPLH
TRBJ1-2	-	TRBV4-1	-	ASSQPPGEANYGYT
TRBJ1-3	-	TRBV5-1	-	ASSLTGNSGNTIY
TRBJ1-1	-	TRBV11-2	few	ASSLDQSGEAF
TRBJ1-5	-	TRBV18	-	ASSPQSSNQPQH
TRBJ2-7	-	TRBV7-8	-	ASGGESSYEQY
TRBJ1-6	TRBD1	TRBV5-8	-	ASSLLSGGNNSPLH
TRBJ1-1	TRBD1	TRBV18	-	ASSLTGGWETEAF
TRBJ1-1	TRBD1	TRBV29-1	few	SVETGLATEAF
TRBJ1-1	-	TRBV5-4	-	ASSFDREAF
TRBJ1-2	TRBD1	TRBV6-1	-	ASSLGQGNGYT
TRBJ2-3	TRBD1	TRBV11-2	few	ASSRDPTGYTDTQY
TRBJ2-7	-	TRBV5-6	few	ASSLGEARQQY
TRBJ1-5	TRBD1	TRBV19	-	ASSGTGVNQPQH
TRBJ1-5	-	TRBV18	-	ASSPEGRPQH
TRBJ1-6	TRBD1	TRBV6-1	-	ASSEAFGQGSSPLH
TRBJ1-6	TRBD1	TRBV5-1	-	ASSSASGTGNSPLH
TRBJ1-2	TRBD1	TRBV9	few	ASSVDRGNYGYT
TRBJ2-7	-	TRBV19	-	ASSIARSSYEQY
TRBJ1-1	-	TRBV4-3	-	ASSLGGGGNTEAF
TRBJ2-1	TRBD2	TRBV11-2	-	ASTKGASGTYNEQF
TRBJ1-5	-	TRBV7-8	-	ASSLDSFTQPQH
TRBJ1-5	-	TRBV6-5	-	ASSYRGLSQPQH
TRBJ2-7	-	TRBV5-5	-	ASSPSYGQTRAYEQY
TRBJ1-4	-	TRBV30	-	AWSSLVAEKLF
TRBJ2-3	TRBD2	TRBV28	-	ASSLLGTSDTDTQY
TRBJ2-7	-	TRBV6-1	few	ASSSGTGYEQY
TRBJ2-1	TRBD2	TRBV11-3	-	ASSLGTSVYDEQF
TRBJ2-7	TRBD1	TRBV5-1	-	ASSSIRDRGLYEQY
TRBJ1-5	TRBD1	TRBV15	-	ATSRDHGAEATGRNQPQH
TRBJ2-5	TRBD2	TRBV5-1	-	ASSNSGLAVQETQY
TRBJ1-1	TRBD1	TRBV27	-	VTQGGPEAF
TRBJ2-1	TRBD2	TRBV5-6	-	ASSATSGATRVYNEQF
TRBJ2-6	-	TRBV5-1	-	ASSFGAVLGANVLT
TRBJ2-1	TRBD1	TRBV4-1	-	ASSQDRGPLYNEQF
TRBJ1-2	-	TRBV6-5	once	ASSYSNSNGYT
TRBJ1-5	TRBD1	TRBV4-1	few	ASSRATGEVQPQH
TRBJ1-2	-	TRBV5-1	-	ASSLGTAGGYT